This TCR beta chain was obtained from a study of T cell repertoires in cytomegalovirus infection. General study points: Dominating the ex vivo response were TCR beta clonotypes that were CMV-specific and HLA-C-restricted. Identification of carriers of CMV plus the relevant HLA was achieved through cumulative public TCR beta family frequency.

One entry per CDR3 protein, called by TCRdb with MiXCR from the reads. The sample lists some 800,000 distinct CDR3 sequences, roughly 28% occurring once. V was trimmed by 1 base and J by 5 bases, leaving 14 bases between them. Germline V CDR1 and CDR2: SGHVS, FQNEAQ. The CDR3 sequence is 15 residues long. This clonotype was observed a few times. Its antigen remains unidentified. The sequence came from a human donor in good health (CMV status not recorded). Some clones in this sample may be carry-over from other donors' samples. The chain joins TRBV7-8 to TRBJ2-5; D is perhaps TRBD2 (6 bases). The sample here was cultured CD8+ T cells from PBMCs, taken from culture after CMV antigen stimulation. CDR3: CASSLVEGLEETQYF. CDR3 bases: TGTGCCAGCAGCTTAGTGGAGGGTTTAGAGGAGACCCAGTACTTC.